A single sample gave rise to the 10 T cell receptor beta chains below, sequenced in a study of blood T cell repertoires in COVID-19. Assay used: immunoSEQ multiplex PCR; TCRdb lists only in-frame clones, some missing. The sample lists more than 250,000 clones; 75% to 90% were seen once. Input material: peripheral blood. These receptors originate from a human donor in a cohort sampled during active COVID-19.

J is TRBJ2-3 and V is TRBV6-5; D is unresolved. Deletions cut 6 bases from V and 4 bases from J, with 8 bases between. The CDR3 covers 12 residues. The germline V gene has CDR1 MNHEY and CDR2 SVGAGI. The DNA of the CDR3 is TGTGCCAGCAGGGTCGGTTCAGATACGCAGTATTTT. It is translated as CASRVGSDTQYF.

The chain links TRBV5-1 to TRBJ2-7; 7 bases align to TRBD1. The CDR3 runs 14 residues. The germline CDR1 and CDR2 sequences are SGHRS and YFSETQ. With 4 bases clipped from V and 1 base from J, the junction kept 5 bases outside the gene matches. For the CDR3, the DNA is TGCGCCAGCAGCACCGGGACAGTTTCCTACGAGCAGTACTTC. Translation: CASSTGTVSYEQYF.

This clone was observed a few times. J is TRBJ1-5 and V is TRBV6-2 or TRBV6-3; D uncertain. Trimming pared 2 bases from V and 7 bases from J, leaving 9 bases between. This CDR3 has 13 residues. CDR1 and CDR2 (germline): MNHEY, SVGEGT. The CDR3 loop is CASSYIRRQPQHF. The CDR3 bases are TGTGCCAGCAGTTACATTCGTAGACAGCCCCAGCATTTT.

This clone was observed a single time. The rearrangement joins TRBV24-1 to TRBJ2-7, with 11 bases that match TRBD1. J was trimmed by 1 base and V by 3 bases; bases with no gene match: 4. The CDR3 runs 16 residues. Germline loops: CDR1 KGHDR, CDR2 SFDVKD. The CDR3 nucleotides are TGTGCCACCAGTGATATCCGGGACAGGGGGTCCTACGAGCAGTACTTC. This encodes CATSDIRDRGSYEQYF.

The chain is built from TRBV6-2 or TRBV6-3 and TRBJ2-4; 15 nucleotides align to TRBD2. Germline V gives CDR1 MNHEY, CDR2 SVGEGT. The CDR3 totals 18 residues. V lost 2 bases and J lost 2; bases outside the gene matches: 4. The CDR3 reads CASSYGLAGGPTKNIQYF. CDR3 nucleotide sequence: TGTGCCAGCAGTTACGGACTAGCGGGAGGGCCGACCAAAAACATTCAGTACTTC.

The V and J genes are TRBV6-1 and TRBJ1-6; 7 bases map to TRBD1. Germline V gene lookup returns CDR1 MNHNS and CDR2 SASEGT. With 4 bases clipped from V and 0 bases from J, the junction kept 6 bases outside the gene matches. This CDR3 contains 17 residues. CDR3 DNA: TGTGCCAGCAGTGGTGCGGGACAGAGCTCCTATAATTCACCCCTCCACTTT. This translates into CASSGAGQSSYNSPLHF.

The rearrangement links TRBV14 to TRBJ2-6; D unresolved. The CDR3 loop spans 15 amino acids. In germline, CDR1 is SGHDN, CDR2 FVKESK. Deletions cut 2 bases from V and 3 bases from J, with 8 bases between. The CDR3 is CASSQKWSGANVLTF. The CDR3 DNA sequence: TGTGCCAGCAGCCAAAAATGGAGTGGGGCCAACGTCCTGACTTTC. Filled out from reference TRBV14 and TRBJ2-6, the complete variable domain reads EAGVTQFPSHSVIEKGQTVTLRCDPISGHDNLYWYRRVMGKEIKFLLHFVKESKQDESGMPNNRFLAERTGGTYSTLKVQPAELEDSGVYFCASSQKWSGANVLTFGAGSRLTVL.

The gene calls are TRBV18 and TRBJ2-7, with D tentatively TRBD2 (5 bases). The V gene lost 2 bases and the J gene lost 5 bases, with 16 bases spanning the gap. CDR3 length: 15 residues. In germline, CDR1 is KGHSH, CDR2 LQKENI. CDR3 amino acids: CASSPTGRALHEQYF. Here the CDR3 DNA reads TGTGCCAGCTCACCAACGGGAAGGGCACTCCACGAGCAGTACTTC.

The J gene is TRBJ2-1, the V gene TRBV18; no clear D gene. CDR1 is KGHSH, CDR2 LQKENI, per germline. V gave up 5 bases and J gave up 5 bases, with 4 bases separating them. The CDR3 is 11 residues long. CDR3 DNA sequence: TGTGCCAGCTCAGTCAACAATGAGCAGTTCTTC. This sequence encodes CASSVNNEQFF.

This clone has just a few counts. The chain is built from TRBV6-2 or TRBV6-3 and TRBJ1-5, with D unresolved. This CDR3 spans 14 amino acids. Germline loops: CDR1 MNHEY, CDR2 SVGEGT. The germline V and J ends were trimmed by 2 bases and 1 base, with 6 bases remaining between them. The CDR3 region is CASSYPPSNQPQHF. The CDR3 DNA reads as TGTGCCAGCAGTTACCCCCCGAGCAATCAGCCCCAGCATTTT.